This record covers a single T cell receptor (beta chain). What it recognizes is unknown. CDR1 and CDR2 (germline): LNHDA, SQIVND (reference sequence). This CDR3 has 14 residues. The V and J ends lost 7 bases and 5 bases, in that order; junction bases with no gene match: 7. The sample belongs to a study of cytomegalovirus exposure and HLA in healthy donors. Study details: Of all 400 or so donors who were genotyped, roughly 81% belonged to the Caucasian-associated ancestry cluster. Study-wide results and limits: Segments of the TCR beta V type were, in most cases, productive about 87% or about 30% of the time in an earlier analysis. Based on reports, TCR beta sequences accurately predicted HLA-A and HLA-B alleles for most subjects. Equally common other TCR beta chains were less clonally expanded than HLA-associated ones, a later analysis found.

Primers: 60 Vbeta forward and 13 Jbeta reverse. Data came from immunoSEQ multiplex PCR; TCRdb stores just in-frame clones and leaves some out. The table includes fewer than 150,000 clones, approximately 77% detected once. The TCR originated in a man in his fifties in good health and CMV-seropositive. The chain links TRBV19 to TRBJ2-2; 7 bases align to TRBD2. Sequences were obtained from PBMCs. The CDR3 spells CASIATGGTGELFF. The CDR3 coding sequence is TGTGCCAGTATCGCGACGGGGGGAACCGGGGAGCTGTTTTTT. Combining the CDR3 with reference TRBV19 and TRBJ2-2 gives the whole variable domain DGGITQSPKYLFRKEGQNVTLSCEQNLNHDAMYWYRQDPGQGLRLIYYSQIVNDFQKGDIAEGYSVSREKKESFPLTVTSAQKNPTAFYLCASIATGGTGELFFGEGSRLTVL.